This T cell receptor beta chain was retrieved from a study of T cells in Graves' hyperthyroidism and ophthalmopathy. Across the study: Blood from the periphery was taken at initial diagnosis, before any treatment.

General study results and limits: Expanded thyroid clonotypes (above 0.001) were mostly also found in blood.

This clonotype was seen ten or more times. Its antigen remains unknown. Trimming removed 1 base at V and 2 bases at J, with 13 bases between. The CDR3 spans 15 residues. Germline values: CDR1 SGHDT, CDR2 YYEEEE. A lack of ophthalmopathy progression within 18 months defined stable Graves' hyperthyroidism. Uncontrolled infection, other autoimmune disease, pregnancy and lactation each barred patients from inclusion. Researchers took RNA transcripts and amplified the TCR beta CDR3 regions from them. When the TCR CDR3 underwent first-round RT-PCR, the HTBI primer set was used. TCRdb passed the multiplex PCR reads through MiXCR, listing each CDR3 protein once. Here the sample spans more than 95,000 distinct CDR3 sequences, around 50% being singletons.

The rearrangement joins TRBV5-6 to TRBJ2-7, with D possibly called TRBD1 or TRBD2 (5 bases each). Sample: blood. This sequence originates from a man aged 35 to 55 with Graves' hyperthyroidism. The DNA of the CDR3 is TGTGCCAGCAGCTTGTCGGGGCACATGACCTACGAGCAGTACTTC. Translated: CASSLSGHMTYEQYF.